Listed here are 23 T cell receptor beta chains from one sample, sequenced in a study of cytomegalovirus exposure and HLA in healthy donors. Use of 60 Vbeta and 13 Jbeta primers characterized the PCR. Data came from immunoSEQ multiplex PCR; TCRdb stores just in-frame clones and leaves some out. The top ten clones hold about 3.5% of a sample with about 120,000 clones, around three quarters of them seen once. The sequenced sample was PBMCs. All receptors derive from a man aged 30-40 years in good health and CMV-seronegative.

CDR3 sequence reads: CASSVRSRDREFGEKLFF. The CDR3 nucleotides read TGTGCCAGCAGCGTGAGGTCCCGGGACAGGGAGTTCGGCGAAAAACTGTTTTTT. V gene TRBV9 combines with J gene TRBJ1-4, with TRBD1 identical over 9 bases. CDR3 size: 18 residues. V gave up 2 bases and J gave up 8 bases; unmatched junction bases: 16. The germline V gene encodes CDR1 SGDLS and CDR2 YYNGEE.

The V and J genes are TRBV29-1 and TRBJ2-7; maybe TRBD2 (5 bases). The CDR3 totals 13 residues. CDR1 is SQVTM, CDR2 ANQGSEA, per germline. Trimming took 4 bases from V and 1 from J, leaving 11 bases between them. CDR3 loop: CSVGIGSSYEQYF. In DNA form, the CDR3 reads TGCAGCGTTGGAATAGGGAGTTCCTACGAGCAGTACTTC.

This clone was seen just once. This sequence joins TRBV21-1 and TRBJ1-2. TRBV21-1 is a known pseudogene. This CDR3 has 12 amino acids. DNA of the CDR3: TGTGCCAGCAGACCAAACAGGGAGGGCAACACCTTC. Its translation is CASRPNREGNTF.

The CDR3 spells CASSLSGLNSYEQYF. In DNA, the CDR3 is TGTGCCAGCAGCTTATCGGGACTTAACTCCTACGAGCAGTACTTC. V usage is TRBV7-9 and J usage is TRBJ2-7; a possible D gene is TRBD2 (6 bases). The CDR3 is 15 residues long. CDR1 and CDR2 (germline): SEHNR, FQNEAQ (reference sequence). V was trimmed by 2 bases and J by 0 bases, leaving 11 bases between them.

The J gene is TRBJ2-5, the V gene TRBV5-4, with TRBD2 as a possible D gene (6 bases). Trimming cost V 0 bases and J 11 bases, with 14 bases left between them. The germline gives CDR1 SGHNT, CDR2 YYREEE (reference sequence). The CDR3 covers 13 residues. The CDR3 region has the DNA TGTGCCAGCAGCTTGGAGGAGGGGCGAGAGCAGTACTTC. This encodes CASSLEEGREQYF.

The chain has TRBV4-3 and TRBJ2-7; 8 nucleotides line up with TRBD2. Germline CDR1 LGHNA, CDR2 YSLEER. This CDR3 region has 17 residues. V shed 0 bases and J 3 bases; nucleotides not matched to a gene: 10. The chain's CDR3 is CASSQDSRGTRGYEQYF. The DNA of the CDR3 is TGCGCCAGCAGCCAAGATTCTCGTGGGACTAGGGGCTACGAGCAGTACTTC.

V gene TRBV4-3 combines with J gene TRBJ2-6; possible D gene TRBD2, 5 bases. Germline CDR1 and CDR2: LGHNA and YSLEER. This CDR3 comprises 16 residues. V shed 1 base and J shed 2 bases, with 9 bases lying between them. This chain's CDR3 is CASSQAQEAGANVLTF. The CDR3 nucleotides read TGCGCCAGCAGCCAAGCCCAGGAGGCTGGGGCCAACGTCCTGACTTTC.

The rearrangement joins TRBV18 to TRBJ1-2; 9 nucleotides line up with TRBD1. The germline CDR1 and CDR2 sequences are KGHSH and LQKENI. The trim removed 3 bases at V and 6 bases at J, leaving 5 bases unmatched. The length of the CDR3 is 14 residues. The CDR3 is CASSPTDRGNGYTF. Written as DNA, the CDR3 is TGTGCCAGCTCACCCACTGACAGGGGGAATGGCTACACCTTC. Full variable domain (outside the CDR3, taken from reference TRBV18 and TRBJ1-2): NAGVMQNPRHLVRRRGQEARLRCSPMKGHSHVYWYRQLPEEGLKFMVYLQKENIIDESGMPKERFSAEFPKEGPSILRIQQVVRGDSAAYFCASSPTDRGNGYTFGSGTRLTVV.

The chain couples TRBV7-2 to TRBJ1-2; 10 nucleotides line up with TRBD1. Germline-derived CDR1 and CDR2 are SGHTA and FQGNSA. V shed 7 bases and J 4 bases; nucleotides not matched to a gene: 3. There are 13 residues in the CDR3. CDR3 nucleotides: TGTGCCAGCACCAGACAGGGGGCCTATGGCTACACCTTC. This gives the protein CASTRQGAYGYTF.

The chain has TRBV19 and TRBJ2-3; a weak D match, TRBD2 (6 bases). This CDR3 has 15 residues. CDR1 and CDR2 (germline): LNHDA, SQIVND (reference sequence). Trimming removed 3 bases at V and 1 base at J, with 11 bases between. The CDR3 spells CASSMAGSRTDTQYF. The CDR3 DNA sequence: TGTGCCAGTAGTATGGCCGGGAGTCGCACAGATACGCAGTATTTT.

The sample holds one count of this clone. V usage is TRBV6-1 and J usage is TRBJ2-3; D remains unclear. V shed 2 bases and J shed 6 bases, with 12 bases lying between them. The germline V gene has CDR1 MNHNS and CDR2 SASEGT. This CDR3 contains 14 residues. The CDR3 region is CASSERPDWDTQYF. In nucleotides, the CDR3 is TGTGCCAGCAGTGAACGTCCCGACTGGGATACGCAGTATTTT.

This clone was detected only a few times. The V and J genes are TRBV9 and TRBJ2-3; tentatively, D is TRBD1 (5 bases). Germline CDR1 reads SGDLS; CDR2 reads YYNGEE. V was trimmed by 0 bases and J by 2 bases, leaving 16 bases between them. The CDR3 spans 17 residues. The CDR3 DNA reads TGTGCCAGCAGCGTAGATGGGGCCCCGACCCACACAGATACGCAGTATTTT. Its protein is CASSVDGAPTHTDTQYF.

This clone occurred once. V usage is TRBV6-1 and J usage is TRBJ1-5; TRBD1 is a possible D gene (5 bases). Germline lookup yields CDR1 MNHNS and CDR2 SASEGT. The CDR3 extends over 15 amino acids. V was cut by 2 bases and J by 5 bases, with 13 bases left in between. CDR3 nucleotide sequence: TGTGCCAGCAGTGAATTAGGAGCAGGGTATCAGCCCCAGCATTTT. Translation gives CASSELGAGYQPQHF.

The chain is built from TRBV19 and TRBJ1-1; 8 bases fit TRBD1. V was pared by 5 bases and J by 5 bases, with 7 bases of the junction left unmatched. The germline V gene has CDR1 LNHDA and CDR2 SQIVND (reference sequence). The CDR3 spans 14 residues. The CDR3 loop reads CASSLGQGRTEAFF. CDR3 sequence (DNA): TGTGCCAGTAGTCTAGGACAGGGCAGAACTGAAGCTTTCTTT. The full variable domain, completed using reference TRBV19 and TRBJ1-1, is DGGITQSPKYLFRKEGQNVTLSCEQNLNHDAMYWYRQDPGQGLRLIYYSQIVNDFQKGDIAEGYSVSREKKESFPLTVTSAQKNPTAFYLCASSLGQGRTEAFFGQGTRLTVV.

This chain uses TRBV9 with TRBJ2-7, with TRBD2 matching over 12 bases. The length of the CDR3 is 16 residues. With V trimmed by 4 bases and J by 2 bases, 7 bases remained unmatched. The germline V gene has CDR1 SGDLS and CDR2 YYNGEE. The CDR3: CASSSTTSGGPYEQYF. For the CDR3, the DNA is TGTGCCAGCAGCTCAACGACTAGCGGGGGCCCCTACGAGCAGTACTTC.

V usage is TRBV14 and J usage is TRBJ1-1, with D uncertain. Per germline, CDR1 SGHDN and CDR2 FVKESK. V lost 0 bases and J 4 bases, leaving 6 bases between the germline ends. The CDR3 has 13 amino acids. For the CDR3, the DNA is TGTGCCAGCAGCCAAGATACGGTCACTGAAGCTTTCTTT. It codes for CASSQDTVTEAFF.

The table lists this clone with a few counts. This chain joins TRBV11-1 and TRBJ2-7; TRBD1 is a possible D gene (6 bases). Deletions cut 2 bases from V and 4 bases from J, with 18 bases between. The CDR3 sequence is 16 residues long. Germline V gives CDR1 SGHAT, CDR2 FQDESV (reference sequence). The CDR3 nucleotides read TGTGCCAGCAGCTTACCTCCAGGGGCGAAGGGTTACGAGCAGTACTTC. Translation: CASSLPPGAKGYEQYF. Full variable domain (outside the CDR3, taken from reference TRBV11-1 and TRBJ2-7): EAEVAQSPRYKITEKSQAVAFWCDPISGHATLYWYRQILGQGPELLVQFQDESVVDDSQLPKDRFSAERLKGVDSTLKIQPAELGDSAMYLCASSLPPGAKGYEQYFGPGTRLTVT.

The chain employs TRBV28 and TRBJ1-1; TRBD1 aligns across 10 bases. The V segment lost 8 bases and the J segment 5 bases; nucleotides outside the gene matches: 11. Germline V gene data show CDR1 as MDHEN and CDR2 as SYDVKM. The CDR3 runs to 15 residues. The CDR3 is CASPRDRGVPTEAFF. The CDR3 bases are TGTGCCAGCCCGAGGGACAGGGGAGTACCAACTGAAGCTTTCTTT.

This clone has more than one count but fewer than ten. This CDR3 is CASSAGRFSNQPQHF. CDR3 sequence (DNA): TGTGCCAGTAGTGCGGGACGGTTTAGCAATCAGCCCCAGCATTTT. The chain carries TRBV19 and TRBJ1-5, with D tentatively TRBD1 (5 bases). CDR1 LNHDA and CDR2 SQIVND come from the germline V gene (reference sequence). The germline V and J ends were trimmed by 5 bases and 0 bases, with 11 bases remaining between them. This CDR3 region has 15 residues.

Only one count was recorded for this clone. The chain recombines TRBV4-3 with TRBJ1-2, with 7 bases lining up with TRBD1. The CDR3 contains 15 residues. J gave up 0 bases and V 3 bases, and 4 bases lay outside the gene matches. The germline CDR1 and CDR2 sequences are LGHNA and YSLEER. The CDR3 nucleotides are TGCGCCAGCAGCCATAGACAGGGTACTAACTATGGCTACACCTTC. Protein product: CASSHRQGTNYGYTF.

This clone was seen once. The V gene is TRBV6-6, the J gene TRBJ1-1, with TRBD1 matching over 7 bases. The CDR3 has 13 residues. Germline CDR1 and CDR2: MNHNY and SVGAGI (reference sequence). After removal of 2 bases from V and 7 bases from J, the junction contained 4 bases not matched to a gene. DNA for the CDR3: TGTGCCAGCAGTTACAACGACAGGGATGAAGCTTTCTTT. Its translation: CASSYNDRDEAFF.

The chain recombines TRBV6-5 with TRBJ1-4; D is ambiguous. Germline lookup yields CDR1 MNHEY and CDR2 SVGAGI. The CDR3 contains 15 residues. Trimming cost V 6 bases and J 0 bases, with 11 bases left between them. CDR3 sequence: CASSLASATNEKLFF. CDR3 nucleotides: TGTGCCAGCAGCCTCGCCAGTGCAACTAATGAAAAACTGTTTTTT.

The rearrangement links TRBV18 to TRBJ1-1; D is unresolved. This CDR3 has 14 residues. Between the trimmed V and J ends, which lost 3 bases and 3 bases, there was a span of 11 bases. Germline CDR1 reads KGHSH; CDR2 reads LQKENI. The CDR3 is CASSPGAAHTEAFF. CDR3 coding DNA: TGTGCCAGCTCACCCGGTGCGGCTCACACTGAAGCTTTCTTT.